Following are 24 T cell receptor beta chains from one sample sequenced in a study of cytomegalovirus exposure and HLA in healthy donors. The PCR had 60 Vbeta and 13 Jbeta primers. Profiled with immunoSEQ multiplex PCR; TCRdb holds only in-frame clones, not every one. The sample consists of roughly 100,000 clones, roughly two thirds of them appearing once. The sample consisted of PBMCs. Receptors originate from a man aged 25 to 40 in good health and CMV-seronegative.

This clone was counted between two and nine times. This CDR3 reads CASSSRIPDRAHQFF. CDR3 sequence (DNA): TGTGCCAGTAGCAGTAGGATCCCGGACAGGGCCCATCAGTTCTTC. The rearrangement joins TRBV19 to TRBJ2-1; 8 bases are a match to TRBD1. After removal of 6 bases from V and 13 bases from J, the junction contained 17 bases not matched to a gene. The germline CDR1 and CDR2 sequences are LNHDA and SQIVND (reference sequence). The length of the CDR3 is 15 residues.

This clone showed up just a few times. The chain is built from TRBV28 and TRBJ1-1, with TRBD1 as a possible D gene (6 bases). Germline values: CDR1 MDHEN, CDR2 SYDVKM. The CDR3 is 15 amino acids. Trimming took off 7 bases at V and 5 bases at J, with 20 bases between the two ends. The CDR3 DNA follows: TGTGCCAGCACCTTAGGGGGTAGCGTGGGTACTGAAGCTTTCTTT. Its protein is CASTLGGSVGTEAFF.

The chain joins TRBV7-8 to TRBJ2-7; D possibly corresponds to TRBD1 (6 bases). CDR3 length: 16 amino acids. Trimming took off 2 bases at V and 1 base at J, with 15 bases between the two ends. Germline V gene sequence: CDR1 SGHVS, CDR2 FQNEAQ. CDR3 sequence (DNA): TGTGCCAGCAGCTTAAGGAGGCAGGGGAGTTCCTACGAGCAGTACTTC. It translates to CASSLRRQGSSYEQYF.

V gene TRBV28 combines with J gene TRBJ2-3; D is undetermined. In germline, CDR1 is MDHEN, CDR2 SYDVKM. This CDR3 region has 13 residues. V was trimmed by 6 bases and J by 6 bases, leaving 13 bases between them. This CDR3 is CASRKTTTDTQYF. The CDR3 DNA reads as TGTGCCAGCAGAAAGACAACGACGGATACGCAGTATTTT.

CDR3 sequence: CASSSTGTRIYEQYF. The DNA of the CDR3 is TGTGCCAGCAGCTCCACTGGGACACGGATCTACGAGCAGTACTTC. The chain employs TRBV7-9 and TRBJ2-7; a weak D match, TRBD1 (6 bases). This CDR3 is built from 15 residues. Trimming pared 4 bases from V and 3 bases from J, leaving 16 bases between. CDR1 and CDR2 from the germline V gene are SEHNR and FQNEAQ (reference sequence).

The chain employs TRBV27 and TRBJ2-7; D might be TRBD2 (5 bases). The V and J ends lost 3 bases and 2 bases respectively, with 11 bases between them. The CDR3 length is 14 residues. Per germline, CDR1 MNHEY and CDR2 SMNVEV (reference sequence). CDR3 sequence (DNA): TGTGCCAGCAGTTTCCACTTCGGGACCTACGAGCAGTACTTC. It encodes CASSFHFGTYEQYF.

This clone has more than one count but fewer than ten. CDR3: CASSEPQGFSGNTIYF. The CDR3 nucleotides read TGTGCCAGCAGTGAGCCACAGGGTTTCTCTGGAAACACCATATATTTT. V and J are TRBV25-1 and TRBJ1-3, with D possibly being TRBD1 (6 bases). V was pared by 3 bases and J by 0 bases, with 12 bases between. Germline CDR1 and CDR2: MGHDK and SYGVNS. This CDR3 region has 16 residues.

The rearrangement joins TRBV28 to TRBJ1-2, with 12 bases aligning to TRBD1. J gave up 11 bases and V 7 bases, and 8 bases lay outside the gene matches. Germline V gives CDR1 MDHEN, CDR2 SYDVKM. The CDR3 has 13 residues. The CDR3 nucleotides read TGTGCCAGCATGGGACAGGGGGCGTTAGGGTACACCTTC. Translation gives CASMGQGALGYTF.

The J gene is TRBJ1-4, the V gene TRBV28; 9 nucleotides align to TRBD1. Germline assignment: CDR1 MDHEN and CDR2 SYDVKM. J gave up 0 bases and V 5 bases, and 13 bases lay outside the gene matches. The CDR3 consists of 19 residues. Here the CDR3 DNA reads TGTGCCAGCAGTGGGGGGACTAGACAGGGGGATTCAACTAATGAAAAACTGTTTTTT. Protein product: CASSGGTRQGDSTNEKLFF.

This chain links TRBV29-1 with TRBJ2-7; D is perhaps TRBD1 (6 bases). V was trimmed by 4 bases and J by 2 bases, leaving 12 bases between them. CDR3 size: 13 residues. Germline-derived CDR1 and CDR2 are SQVTM and ANQGSEA. In DNA, the CDR3 is TGCAGCGTTGGGGCAGGGGATACCTACGAGCAGTACTTC. As protein: CSVGAGDTYEQYF.

This clone occurred a few times. The J gene is TRBJ2-5, the V gene TRBV11-1; 8 nucleotides match TRBD1. The last part of the DNA fits TRBJ2-7 better; the J call may be wrong. In germline, CDR1 is SGHAT, CDR2 FQDESV (reference sequence). The CDR3 length is 16 residues. CDR3 amino acids: CASSPGRGTGLYEQYF. CDR3 DNA sequence: TGTGCCAGCAGCCCGGGCCGCGGGACAGGTTTATACGAGCAGTACTTC.

The chain couples TRBV7-9 to TRBJ2-1; 9 positions agree with TRBD2. The CDR3 spans 15 residues. Unmatched junction bases numbered 7, after V lost 4 bases and J lost 6 bases. Germline V lookup: CDR1 SEHNR, CDR2 FQNEAQ (reference sequence). DNA for the CDR3: TGTGCCAGCAGCTACACTAGCGGGCCCACCAATGAGCAGTTCTTC. It codes for CASSYTSGPTNEQFF.

The chain has TRBV7-9 and TRBJ2-1; 13 bases are shared with TRBD2. The junction had 15 bases not matched to a gene; V was cut back by 4 bases and J by 9 bases. The V gene's germline CDR1 is SEHNR and CDR2 FQNEAQ (reference sequence). The CDR3 runs 18 residues. CDR3 in DNA: TGTGCCAGCAGCTCCTACCAGACTAGCGGGAGGTTGAATTTTGAGCAGTTCTTC. Its translation: CASSSYQTSGRLNFEQFF.

This sequence joins TRBV7-2 and TRBJ1-5, with 7 bases lining up with TRBD1. The CDR3 covers 16 residues. Trimming cost V 7 bases and J 2 bases; bases outside gene matches: 11. Germline lookup yields CDR1 SGHTA and CDR2 FQGNSA. The CDR3, as DNA: TGTGCCAGCATGGGGGTAGGGGGCCTCGGCAATCAGCCCCAGCATTTT. Its translation is CASMGVGGLGNQPQHF.

The chain combines TRBV7-8 with TRBJ2-1, with 8 bases identical to TRBD2. J lost 5 bases, V lost 5 bases, and 14 bases had no gene match. CDR1 is SGHVS, CDR2 FQNEAQ, per germline. The CDR3 runs 17 residues. The CDR3 nucleotides are TGTGCCAGCAGCCCCCCCTTTAGACTAGCGTCCAACAATGAGCAGTTCTTC. This translates into CASSPPFRLASNNEQFF.

V is TRBV5-4 and J is TRBJ1-1; no clear D. V was trimmed by 3 bases and J by 7 bases, leaving 7 bases between them. Germline CDR1 is SGHNT and CDR2 is YYREEE (reference sequence). The CDR3 sequence is 11 residues long. In DNA form, the CDR3 reads TGTGCCAGCAGCTCCACAGTTGAAGCTTTCTTT. Protein product: CASSSTVEAFF.

V usage is TRBV29-1 and J usage is TRBJ1-4; no clear D. Germline-derived CDR1 and CDR2 are SQVTM and ANQGSEA. The CDR3 runs to 14 residues. The V gene lost 0 bases and the J gene lost 11 bases, with 16 bases spanning the gap. CDR3 coding DNA: TGCAGCGTTGAAGACGGGCAGCAAAGGGAGAAACTGTTTTTT. Residues: CSVEDGQQREKLFF.

This chain uses TRBV27 with TRBJ1-2; TRBD1 is a possible D gene (5 bases). The CDR3 loop spans 16 amino acids. Trimming took 2 bases from V and 0 from J, leaving 13 bases between them. CDR1 MNHEY and CDR2 SMNVEV come from the germline V gene (reference sequence). In DNA form, the CDR3 reads TGTGCCAGCAGTTTAGGCCCTCAGGGCCCTAACTATGGCTACACCTTC. Translating gives CASSLGPQGPNYGYTF.

The rearrangement joins TRBV7-2 to TRBJ2-1, with TRBD1 identical over 10 bases. Germline CDR1 SGHTA, CDR2 FQGNSA. The J segment lost 8 bases and the V segment lost 3 bases, leaving 4 bases of the junction unmatched. CDR3 size: 14 residues. The CDR3 loop is CASSFGTGEYEQFF. As DNA, the CDR3 is TGTGCCAGCAGCTTTGGGACAGGGGAGTATGAGCAGTTCTTC.

The genes are TRBV2 and TRBJ1-4; 10 positions agree with TRBD1. This CDR3 is built from 16 residues. Looked up from germline, CDR1 is SNHLY and CDR2 is FYNNEI. V shed 6 bases, J shed 14 bases, and the junction held 18 bases outside the gene matches. In DNA, the CDR3 is TGTGCCAGCAGGTCGTTAGAGGGACAGGGGAATGAATGGCTGTTTTTT. Residues: CASRSLEGQGNEWLFF.

The CDR3 DNA follows: TGTGCCAGCAGCCCGGACTTGAGCGGGAGCTCGACAGATACGCAGTATTTT. Amino acids: CASSPDLSGSSTDTQYF. The chain recombines TRBV5-4 with TRBJ2-3; 8 bases fit TRBD2. V trimming: 4 bases; J trimming: 3 bases; junction bases outside the gene matches: 13. CDR3 length: 17 residues. Germline V gene data show CDR1 as SGHNT and CDR2 as YYREEE (reference sequence).

The gene calls are TRBV6-5 and TRBJ2-1, with TRBD2 matching over 11 bases. Germline CDR1 reads MNHEY; CDR2 reads SVGAGI. Germline trimming cut 1 base from V and 8 bases from J; bases unmatched to any gene: 4. The CDR3 sequence is 15 residues long. CDR3 loop: CASSYLGLAVDEQFF. CDR3 coding DNA: TGTGCCAGCAGTTACTTGGGACTAGCGGTGGATGAGCAGTTCTTC.

The chain has TRBV23-1 and TRBJ2-3; 7 bases map to TRBD1. TRBV23-1 is an ORF, and what it does is uncertain. V dropped 2 bases and J dropped 6; count of bases not matched to a gene: 11. The CDR3 extends over 16 amino acids. The DNA for the CDR3 is TGCGCCAGCAGTCAACAACAGGGGAGTACTTCGGATACGCAGTATTTT. It codes for CASSQQQGSTSDTQYF.

There are a few counts of this clone. The chain recombines TRBV5-6 with TRBJ2-7; 10 bases are a match to TRBD1. Germline V gene lookup returns CDR1 SGHDT and CDR2 YYEEEE. This CDR3 contains 14 residues. V shed 3 bases, J shed 6 bases, and the junction held 6 bases outside the gene matches. The CDR3 loop reads CASSSPGQGFEQYF. Here the CDR3 DNA reads TGTGCCAGCAGCTCCCCGGGACAGGGGTTCGAGCAGTACTTC.